This T cell receptor (beta chain) was observed in a study of shared clonotypes between healthy human individuals. Trimming removed 4 bases from V and 2 bases from J; junction bases left unmatched: 8. The CDR3 spans 15 residues. Germline CDR1 SGHDN, CDR2 FVKESK. About this clone: Its antigen remains unidentified.

The naive CD8 subset, CD45RO-negative cells positively selected for CCR7, excluded terminally differentiated effector memory CD45RA+ cells. Study-wide findings and caveats: Unshared clonotypes carried lower generation probabilities than those common to all four donors. Generally, estimated richness proved larger in naive subsets than it did in memory subsets.

Over several immunoSEQ plates, each subset's genomic DNA was distributed in even portions. The authors loaded roughly 200 ng DNA, some 32,000 T cell genomes, into sorted-subset replicate PCRs. The method was immunoSEQ multiplex PCR; TCRdb's version includes in-frame clones alone and lacks a portion of them. The sample lists around 600,000 clones, 95% to 98% seen once, with 0.3% in the top ten. The TCR sequence derives from a man aged 25-40 years in good health. Sequencing was carried out using naive CD8+ T cells sorted from blood. J is TRBJ2-7 and V is TRBV14; 7 positions match TRBD1. This CDR3 reads CASSRQGMTPYEQYF. In DNA, the CDR3 is TGTGCCAGCAGCCGACAGGGTATGACTCCCTACGAGCAGTACTTC.